These 20 T cell receptor beta chains share one sample of origin, sequenced in a study of T-cell memory formation after mild COVID-19. TCRdb re-analysed the 5' RACE reads in MiXCR, keeping a single row per CDR3 protein. Of around 410,000 distinct CDR3 sequences detected, about a quarter appear once; the ten largest clones hold around 14%. Sequencing was done on a sample of PBMCs or a T cell subset sorted from them (not recorded which). These receptors were taken from an adult woman who had mild COVID-19 (a few samples of this study predate the infection). Cell type and time point are not known.

The J gene is TRBJ2-1, the V gene TRBV12-3 or TRBV12-4, with D unresolved. The V and J ends lost 6 bases and 8 bases respectively, with 5 bases between them. The CDR3 loop spans 10 amino acids. The CDR3 DNA reads TGTGCCAGCAGGCAAGATGAGCAGTTCTTC. Its translation: CASRQDEQFF.

This clonotype was seen a handful of times. The V and J genes are TRBV7-2 and TRBJ2-7; D is undetermined. The CDR3 length is 14 residues. Trimming cost V 2 bases and J 1 base, with 9 bases left between them. The germline V gene has CDR1 SGHTA and CDR2 FQGNSA. CDR3 in amino acids: CASSLWVESYEQYF. CDR3 bases: TGTGCCAGCAGCTTATGGGTAGAATCCTACGAGCAGTACTTC.

The rearrangement joins TRBV3-1 to TRBJ2-5, with D hard to call. The germline gives CDR1 LGHDT, CDR2 YNNKEL (reference sequence). This CDR3 has 13 amino acids. Trimming stripped 1 base from V and 4 bases from J, with 7 bases between. DNA of the CDR3: TGTGCCAGCAGCCAAGGGGGAACAGAGACCCAGTACTTC. It translates to CASSQGGTETQYF.

V gene TRBV21-1 combines with J gene TRBJ2-7; the table's D call, TRBD1, was not checked against the DNA. TRBV21-1 is a recognized pseudogene. The CDR3 length is 20 residues. The CDR3 is CASLLRDSRNLAPSSYEQYF. CDR3 in DNA: TGTGCCAGCTTACTCCGGGACAGCAGAAACCTAGCTCCGAGCTCCTACGAGCAGTACTTC.

The rearrangement links TRBV29-1 to TRBJ2-3, with D possibly matching TRBD2 (5 bases). CDR1 SQVTM and CDR2 ANQGSEA come from the germline V gene. V dropped 3 bases and J dropped 3 bases, with 16 bases sitting between them. The length of the CDR3 is 15 residues. The CDR3 here is CSVDVGGFGTDTQYF. Written as DNA, the CDR3 is TGCAGCGTTGACGTAGGAGGTTTTGGGACAGATACGCAGTATTTT.

This clonotype was seen a handful of times. The gene calls are TRBV15 and TRBJ2-3; unclear D gene. Germline V gene data show CDR1 as LNHNV and CDR2 as YYDKDF (reference sequence). V lost 0 bases and J 2 bases, leaving 21 bases between the germline ends. The CDR3 is made up of 19 amino acids. The CDR3 region has the DNA TGTGCCACCAGCAGAGATTACCCACTTCTTCGTGCAACCACAGATACGCAGTATTTT. Protein product: CATSRDYPLLRATTDTQYF.

This sequence joins TRBV5-5 and TRBJ1-1, with unresolved D. Per germline, CDR1 SGHKS and CDR2 YYEKEE (reference sequence). V dropped 2 bases and J dropped 4 bases, with 9 bases sitting between them. This CDR3 contains 13 residues. CDR3 DNA sequence: TGTGCCAGCAGCTTCCGGAGTGGCACTGAAGCTTTCTTT. Translated, it gives CASSFRSGTEAFF.

V is TRBV6-6 and J is TRBJ1-1, with 9 bases that match TRBD1. This CDR3 comprises 13 residues. The V and J ends lost 7 bases and 4 bases, in that order; junction bases with no gene match: 4. Per germline, CDR1 MNHNY and CDR2 SVGAGI (reference sequence). The CDR3 here is CASTTTGGTEAFF. Written as DNA, the CDR3 is TGTGCCAGCACCACGACAGGGGGCACTGAAGCTTTCTTT.

In its sample, this clonotype was seen a few times. This chain connects TRBV7-9 to TRBJ2-7, with TRBD1 as a possible D gene (6 bases). The CDR3 has 14 residues. Germline-derived CDR1 and CDR2 are SEHNR and FQNEAQ (reference sequence). V dropped 10 bases and J dropped 5 bases, with 21 bases sitting between them. CDR3 sequence (DNA): TGTGCCACCCCAGACAGGCTGGACTGGAACGAGCAGTACTTC. It is translated as CATPDRLDWNEQYF. Based on the CDR3 plus reference TRBV7-9 and TRBJ2-7, the full variable domain is DTGVSQNPRHKITKRGQNVTFRCDPISEHNRLYWYRQTLGQGPEFLTYFQNEAQLEKSRLLSDRFSAERPKGSFSTLEIQRTEQGDSAMYLCATPDRLDWNEQYFGPGTRLTVT.

This clonotype was counted ten times or more. This chain uses TRBV5-4 with TRBJ2-3; D remains ambiguous. Per the germline V gene, CDR1 is SGHNT and CDR2 is YYREEE (reference sequence). The V gene lost 0 bases and the J gene lost 2 bases, with 7 bases spanning the gap. The CDR3 is made up of 14 amino acids. DNA of the CDR3: TGTGCCAGCAGCTTGGCCGGATCCACAGATACGCAGTATTTT. Encoded protein: CASSLAGSTDTQYF.

This clonotype came up a few times. V is TRBV25-1 and J is TRBJ2-5; TRBD2 is a possible D gene (5 bases). This CDR3 has 14 amino acids. The germline V gene has CDR1 MGHDK and CDR2 SYGVNS. The V gene lost 1 base and the J gene lost 5 bases, with 11 bases spanning the gap. This CDR3 reads CASSEWEKSETQYF. The CDR3 DNA is TGTGCCAGCAGTGAATGGGAGAAGTCGGAGACCCAGTACTTC.

Only a few counts were recorded for this clonotype. The chain uses TRBV9 and TRBJ2-5, with 9 bases lining up with TRBD2. CDR1 SGDLS and CDR2 YYNGEE come from the germline V gene. V trimming: 0 bases; J trimming: 5 bases; junction bases outside the gene matches: 14. The CDR3 runs 18 residues. The DNA for the CDR3 is TGTGCCAGCAGCGTAGCTCTGTCTAGCGGGGCCACTACGGAGACCCAGTACTTC. This translates into CASSVALSSGATTETQYF.

V and J are TRBV7-3 and TRBJ2-5, with a tentative D call TRBD1 (5 bases). CDR3 length: 13 amino acids. Trimming stripped 5 bases from V and 5 bases from J, with 12 bases between. CDR1 and CDR2 from the germline V gene are SGHTA and FQGTGA. CDR3 protein: CASSQGVRETQYF. In DNA, the CDR3 is TGTGCCAGCAGCCAAGGGGTCCGGGAGACCCAGTACTTC.

The V and J genes are TRBV20-1 and TRBJ2-7; D might be TRBD2 (5 bases). The V end lost 3 bases, the J end lost 2 bases, and 11 bases lay between the germline ends. From germline, CDR1 is DFQATT and CDR2 SNEGSKA (reference sequence). This CDR3 comprises 13 residues. The chain's CDR3 is CSASTAEAYEQYF. DNA of the CDR3: TGCAGTGCTAGTACAGCGGAAGCCTACGAGCAGTACTTC.

In this sample, this clonotype turned up a few times. V gene TRBV27 combines with J gene TRBJ1-5; possible D gene TRBD1, 5 bases. V lost 7 bases to trimming and J lost 0 bases, with 19 bases between them. CDR3 size: 17 residues. CDR1 and CDR2 from the germline V gene are MNHEY and SMNVEV (reference sequence). In DNA, the CDR3 is TGTGCCAGCATTTCAGTCGACAGTTGGTATAGCAATCAGCCCCAGCATTTT. The encoded protein is CASISVDSWYSNQPQHF.

This clonotype occurred a few times. The genes are TRBV7-2 and TRBJ1-2; a possible D gene is TRBD1 (5 bases). Germline V gene lookup returns CDR1 SGHTA and CDR2 FQGNSA. This CDR3 is 14 amino acids long. V dropped 0 bases and J dropped 5 bases, with 10 bases sitting between them. The CDR3 DNA is TGTGCCAGCAGCTTAGCGCCGGGGGAGTATGGCTACACCTTC. This gives the protein CASSLAPGEYGYTF.

This clonotype was observed many times. The J gene is TRBJ2-3, the V gene TRBV11-3; 9 bases are shared with TRBD1. This CDR3 has 15 residues. V was pared by 0 bases and J by 3 bases, with 1 base of the junction left unmatched. Germline CDR1 reads SGHNT; CDR2 reads YENEEA. CDR3 amino acids: CASSLDGTGTDTQYF. CDR3 DNA sequence: TGTGCCAGCAGCTTAGACGGGACAGGGACAGATACGCAGTATTTT.

The sample holds one count of this clonotype. This chain uses TRBV7-3 with TRBJ1-1; possibly TRBD1 for D (6 bases). Germline-derived CDR1 and CDR2 are SGHTA and FQGTGA. The CDR3 is 15 residues long. The ends were cut back, 3 bases at V and 3 bases at J, with 14 bases in the middle. The CDR3 region has the DNA TGTGCCAGCAGCTTGGGTCAGGGGAGATACACTGAAGCTTTCTTT. Translating gives CASSLGQGRYTEAFF.

This clonotype has ten or more counts. The chain carries TRBV30 and TRBJ1-1; TRBD1 agrees at 9 bases. The length of the CDR3 is 11 residues. V was pared by 7 bases and J by 7 bases, with 4 bases of the junction left unmatched. Per germline, CDR1 GTSNPN and CDR2 SVGIG (reference sequence). The CDR3 protein is CASRQGGEAFF. The CDR3 DNA reads TGTGCCTCACGACAGGGGGGTGAAGCTTTCTTT. The entire variable domain, with the rest obtained from reference TRBV30 and TRBJ1-1, is as follows: SQTIHQWPATLVQPVGSPLSLECTVEGTSNPNLYWYRQAAGRGLQLLFYSVGIGQISSEVPQNLSASRPQDRQFILSSKKLLLSDSGFYLCASRQGGEAFFGQGTRLTVV.

The sample holds a few counts of this clonotype. This sequence joins TRBV6-5 and TRBJ2-7, with D perhaps TRBD1 (5 bases). CDR1 MNHEY and CDR2 SVGAGI come from the germline V gene. The V gene lost 0 bases and the J gene lost 0 bases, with 24 bases spanning the gap. The CDR3 runs 20 residues. The CDR3 nucleotides are TGTGCCAGCAGTTACTCGAGTCCCCCGGTGACAGCTCTAAGCTCCTACGAGCAGTACTTC. Translated: CASSYSSPPVTALSSYEQYF.